A selection of T cell receptor beta chains follows, all from one sample in a study of T-cell memory formation after mild COVID-19. MiXCR, applied by TCRdb to the 5' RACE reads, yields one record per CDR3 protein. This sample has 150 to 200 distinct CDR3 sequences, with approximately 92% found just once. Sequenced: PBMCs or a T cell subset sorted from them (not recorded which). These receptors were obtained from an adult who had mild COVID-19 (a few samples of this study predate the infection). Cell type and time point are not known. Both conserved end residues are part of each CDR3. A D gene is named only where the DNA matches it firmly. The size field is filled for only some rows; it gives once, few, many or a size class.

CDR3nt: TGCGCCAGCAGCCCCGGTGCAACCGATTACGAGCAGTACTTC; CDR3aa: CASSPGATDYEQYF; j_gene: TRBJ2-7; v_gene: TRBV5-1; abundance: NA; d_gene: NA
CDR3nt: TGCGCCAGCAGCTTGGACCCCGGGACTACTAGCACTGAAGCTTTCTTT; CDR3aa: CASSLDPGTTSTEAFF; j_gene: TRBJ1-1; v_gene: TRBV5-1; abundance: NA; d_gene: NA
CDR3nt: TGTGCCAGCAGCTCAGGGTTGGATACGCAGTATTTT; CDR3aa: CASSSGLDTQYF; j_gene: TRBJ2-3; v_gene: TRBV7-9; abundance: once; d_gene: NA
CDR3nt: TGCGCCAGCAGCCGGGGACCGCCGGGGAGCTCCTTGGAGCAGTACTTC; CDR3aa: CASSRGPPGSSLEQYF; j_gene: TRBJ2-7; v_gene: TRBV4-1; abundance: NA; d_gene: NA
CDR3nt: TGTGCCAGCAACCGACAGCGATTCACAGATACGCAGTATTTT; CDR3aa: CASNRQRFTDTQYF; j_gene: TRBJ2-3; v_gene: TRBV6-5; abundance: NA; d_gene: NA
CDR3nt: TGTGCCAGCAGCACCCGACAGAGGGGCGAAGCTTTCTTT; CDR3aa: CASSTRQRGEAFF; j_gene: TRBJ1-1; v_gene: TRBV9; abundance: NA; d_gene: NA
CDR3nt: TGCAGCGTTGGGACTAGCGGTAGGGTGCACACCGGGGAGCTGTTTTTT; CDR3aa: CSVGTSGRVHTGELFF; j_gene: TRBJ2-2; v_gene: TRBV29-1; abundance: NA; d_gene: TRBD2
CDR3nt: TGTGCCAGCAGTTTCGGTAACACAGGGGCATTTGACGAGCAGTACTTC; CDR3aa: CASSFGNTGAFDEQYF; j_gene: TRBJ2-7; v_gene: TRBV12-3/TRBV12-4; abundance: NA; d_gene: TRBD1
CDR3nt: TGCGCCAGCAGCTTGGCCCCCCTAGCGGGGGGTTACAATGAGCAGTTCTTC; CDR3aa: CASSLAPLAGGYNEQFF; j_gene: TRBJ2-1; v_gene: TRBV5-1; abundance: NA; d_gene: TRBD2
CDR3nt: TGTGCCAGCACCCTGACTAGCGGCAACACAGATACGCAGTATTTT; CDR3aa: CASTLTSGNTDTQYF; j_gene: TRBJ2-3; v_gene: TRBV12-3/TRBV12-4; abundance: NA; d_gene: TRBD2
CDR3nt: TGTGCCAGCAGCGCTTTGGGCGGGGGGCTAAGCACAGATACGCAGTATTTT; CDR3aa: CASSALGGGLSTDTQYF; j_gene: TRBJ2-3; v_gene: TRBV6-1; abundance: NA; d_gene: TRBD2
CDR3nt: TGTGCCAGCAGCCGATCTGGGGCCAACGTCCTGACTTTC; CDR3aa: CASSRSGANVLTF; j_gene: TRBJ2-6; v_gene: TRBV12-3/TRBV12-4; abundance: NA; d_gene: NA
CDR3nt: TGCAGCGTAACGGGACAGGGGACGAACACTGAAGCTTTCTTT; CDR3aa: CSVTGQGTNTEAFF; j_gene: TRBJ1-1; v_gene: TRBV29-1; abundance: NA; d_gene: TRBD1
CDR3nt: TGTGCCAGCACCGGCCCCCTAGACAATGAGCAGTTCTTC; CDR3aa: CASTGPLDNEQFF; j_gene: TRBJ2-1; v_gene: TRBV21-1; abundance: NA; d_gene: NA
CDR3nt: TGTGCCACCAGCAACCGGGACAGGGGAGAGACCCAGTACTTC; CDR3aa: CATSNRDRGETQYF; j_gene: TRBJ2-5; v_gene: TRBV15; abundance: NA; d_gene: TRBD1
CDR3nt: TGTGCCAGCAGCTTGGACAGGGGGCACTACGAGCAGTACTTC; CDR3aa: CASSLDRGHYEQYF; j_gene: TRBJ2-7; v_gene: TRBV5-4; abundance: NA; d_gene: TRBD1
CDR3nt: TGTGCCAGCAGTTACTCGGGGGCTAGCGGTATATACAATGAGCAGTTCTTC; CDR3aa: CASSYSGASGIYNEQFF; j_gene: TRBJ2-1; v_gene: TRBV6-2/TRBV6-3; abundance: NA; d_gene: NA
CDR3nt: TGTGCCAGCAGCTTGGAGGGCGCGGGAATTGGGCAGTACTTC; CDR3aa: CASSLEGAGIGQYF; j_gene: TRBJ2-7; v_gene: TRBV5-6; abundance: NA; d_gene: NA
CDR3nt: TGTGCCAGCAGCGTAGTGACGGGCACCGGGGAGCTGTTTTTT; CDR3aa: CASSVVTGTGELFF; j_gene: TRBJ2-2; v_gene: TRBV9; abundance: NA; d_gene: NA
CDR3nt: TGTGCCAGCACCCTGGACCGCTCTAACTATGGCTACACCTTC; CDR3aa: CASTLDRSNYGYTF; j_gene: TRBJ1-2; v_gene: TRBV7-8; abundance: few; d_gene: NA
CDR3nt: TGCGCCAGCAGCCAAGAGACTCACCAGTACTTC; CDR3aa: CASSQETHQYF; j_gene: TRBJ2-5; v_gene: TRBV4-1; abundance: NA; d_gene: NA
CDR3nt: TGCGCCAGCAGCTCCCAGGGGTTCCAAGAGACCCAGTACTTC; CDR3aa: CASSSQGFQETQYF; j_gene: TRBJ2-5; v_gene: TRBV5-1; abundance: NA; d_gene: NA